Below, 20 T cell receptor beta chains from the same sample are listed, as sequenced in a study of OX40 agonist ivuxolimab in advanced cancers. TCRdb's table, derived via immunoSEQ multiplex PCR, lists solely in-frame clones and lacks some. The sample lists around 20,000 clones; approximately 84% were seen once. This sample comprised CD4+ or CD8+ T cells sorted from blood, obtained in a trial of the OX40 agonist ivuxolimab. These receptors originate from an adult with an advanced solid tumor such as melanoma, head and neck, liver or kidney cancer.

The chain links TRBV9 to TRBJ2-1; D might be TRBD1 (6 bases). The V and J ends lost 4 bases and 4 bases respectively, with 15 bases between them. The CDR3 is made up of 15 amino acids. Germline loops: CDR1 SGDLS, CDR2 YYNGEE. The CDR3, as DNA: TGTGCCAGCAGCTCTCCCGAGGGGGAGTACAATGAGCAGTTCTTC. This translates into CASSSPEGEYNEQFF.

The chain combines TRBV14 with TRBJ2-5, with unresolved D. The CDR3 runs 16 residues. In germline, CDR1 is SGHDN, CDR2 FVKESK. With 1 base removed from V and 0 bases from J, the gap between germline ends came to 12 bases. The CDR3 nucleotides are TGTGCCAGCAGCCAAGGGGTGGGTGATTACCAAGAGACCCAGTACTTC. Amino acid sequence: CASSQGVGDYQETQYF.

J is TRBJ1-1 and V is TRBV7-9; D is possibly TRBD1 (6 bases). This CDR3 region has 16 residues. Looked up from germline, CDR1 is SEHNR and CDR2 is FQNEAQ (reference sequence). The V and J ends lost 5 bases and 0 bases respectively, with 16 bases between them. DNA of the CDR3: TGTGCCAGCAGCAACCCCCCCGGGACAATGAACACTGAAGCTTTCTTT. Residues: CASSNPPGTMNTEAFF.

The rearrangement uses TRBV29-1 and TRBJ1-2; D remains ambiguous. Germline V gene data show CDR1 as SQVTM and CDR2 as ANQGSEA. This CDR3 is built from 11 residues. V lost 6 bases and J lost 8, with 13 bases in between. The CDR3 is CSVERVGGYTF. CDR3 DNA sequence: TGCAGCGTCGAGAGGGTCGGCGGCTACACCTTC.

The J gene is TRBJ2-4, the V gene TRBV5-4; possibly TRBD1 for D (6 bases). CDR3 size: 13 residues. Germline V gives CDR1 SGHNT, CDR2 YYREEE (reference sequence). V dropped 7 bases and J dropped 4 bases, with 12 bases sitting between them. In nucleotides, the CDR3 is TGTGCCAGCCGTGACAGGACTAAAAACATTCAGTACTTC. It is translated as CASRDRTKNIQYF.

This chain links TRBV6-1 with TRBJ1-6, with D uncertain. The V gene lost 2 bases and the J gene lost 3 bases, with 11 bases spanning the gap. This CDR3 contains 16 residues. Germline loops: CDR1 MNHNS, CDR2 SASEGT. The CDR3 spells CASSERAGFYNSPLHF. The CDR3 DNA reads TGTGCCAGCAGTGAACGGGCAGGTTTCTATAATTCACCCCTCCACTTT.

This clone was recorded only once. This chain uses TRBV28 with TRBJ1-2; D gene uncertain. With 2 bases removed from V and 4 bases from J, the gap between germline ends came to 8 bases. CDR3 size: 13 residues. CDR1 is MDHEN, CDR2 SYDVKM, per germline. The CDR3 spells CASSLTAGYGYTF. In nucleotides, the CDR3 is TGTGCCAGCAGTTTAACAGCCGGCTATGGCTACACCTTC.

The genes are TRBV6-1 and TRBJ1-2; D not resolved. Germline V CDR1 and CDR2: MNHNS, SASEGT. This CDR3 region has 12 residues. V was pared by 3 bases and J by 7 bases, with 9 bases between. CDR3 loop: CASSDYRGGYTF. Here the CDR3 DNA reads TGTGCCAGCAGTGATTATCGAGGTGGCTACACCTTC.

The gene calls are TRBV27 and TRBJ1-4; D is uncertain. Per germline, CDR1 MNHEY and CDR2 SMNVEV (reference sequence). V lost 3 bases to trimming and J lost 4 bases, with 9 bases between them. This CDR3 has 14 amino acids. The CDR3 sequence: CASSFKGFNEKLFF. In DNA form, the CDR3 reads TGTGCCAGCAGTTTCAAGGGTTTTAATGAAAAACTGTTTTTT.

The chain has TRBV7-3 and TRBJ2-6, with 16 bases fitting TRBD2. The junction had 8 bases not matched to a gene; V was cut back by 5 bases and J by 4 bases. This CDR3 comprises 19 residues. Germline V gives CDR1 SGHTA, CDR2 FQGTGA. The CDR3 loop is CASSTGTSGRARGANVLTF. The CDR3 region has the DNA TGTGCCAGCAGCACTGGGACTAGCGGGAGGGCCAGGGGGGCCAACGTCCTGACTTTC.

The chain couples TRBV27 to TRBJ2-7, with 9 bases fitting TRBD1. CDR1 and CDR2 from the germline V gene are MNHEY and SMNVEV (reference sequence). The CDR3 covers 14 residues. Trimming cost V 3 bases and J 6 bases; bases outside gene matches: 6. CDR3 region: CASSLMGTGLEQYF. The DNA of the CDR3 is TGTGCCAGCAGTTTGATGGGGACAGGGCTCGAGCAGTACTTC.

This chain connects TRBV11-1 to TRBJ2-7; possibly TRBD2 for D (6 bases). CDR3 length: 13 amino acids. Trimming cost V 5 bases and J 1 base, with 9 bases left between them. Germline V gene data show CDR1 as SGHAT and CDR2 as FQDESV (reference sequence). The CDR3 DNA sequence: TGTGCCAGCAGCCTGGAGGGTTCCTACGAGCAGTACTTC. Protein product: CASSLEGSYEQYF.

The V gene is TRBV9, the J gene TRBJ2-7; D is unresolved. V lost 0 bases, J lost 5 bases, and 12 bases lay in between. The V gene's germline CDR1 is SGDLS and CDR2 YYNGEE. The CDR3 consists of 14 residues. The CDR3 coding sequence is TGTGCCAGCAGCGTAGGACCAGGATTGGACGAGCAGTACTTC. Translating gives CASSVGPGLDEQYF.

V usage is TRBV6-1 and J usage is TRBJ1-1, with 7 bases lining up with TRBD1. Germline CDR1 is MNHNS and CDR2 is SASEGT. The CDR3 spans 15 residues. The J segment lost 10 bases and the V segment lost 6 bases, leaving 17 bases of the junction unmatched. The chain's CDR3 is CASRDPGQILSGAFF. CDR3 nucleotides: TGTGCCAGCAGGGATCCGGGACAGATCTTATCTGGAGCTTTCTTT.

The table lists this clone with a few counts. The chain has TRBV6-4 and TRBJ2-2; 9 nucleotides agree with TRBD2. J gave up 2 bases and V 7 bases, and 11 bases lay outside the gene matches. CDR1 and CDR2 from the germline V gene are MRHNA and SNTAGT. The CDR3 totals 17 residues. CDR3 amino acids: CASMCQREVINTGELFF. The CDR3 coding sequence is TGTGCCAGCATGTGCCAGCGGGAGGTTATTAACACCGGGGAGCTGTTTTTT.

J is TRBJ2-1 and V is TRBV14, with D uncertain. This CDR3 contains 17 residues. Trimming left V 0 bases short and J 3 bases short, with 15 bases between. Per germline, CDR1 SGHDN and CDR2 FVKESK. The DNA of the CDR3 is TGTGCCAGCAGCCAAGATTGGGCACTGTCCCTCTACAATGAGCAGTTCTTC. As protein: CASSQDWALSLYNEQFF.

The chain has TRBV28 and TRBJ1-5; no definite D call. The CDR3 extends over 13 amino acids. Deletions cut 3 bases from V and 6 bases from J, with 9 bases between. Germline V lookup: CDR1 MDHEN, CDR2 SYDVKM. CDR3 DNA sequence: TGTGCCAGCAGTTTTTTGGGAGGTCAGCCCCAGCATTTT. Translation: CASSFLGGQPQHF.

A single count supports this clone. J is TRBJ2-5 and V is TRBV11-2; 7 nucleotides line up with TRBD2. The J segment lost 1 base and the V segment lost 4 bases, leaving 3 bases of the junction unmatched. The germline V gene has CDR1 SGHAT and CDR2 FQNNGV. This CDR3 has 14 residues. CDR3 in amino acids: CASSSTSAQETQYF. CDR3 coding DNA: TGTGCCAGCAGCTCCACTAGCGCCCAAGAGACCCAGTACTTC.

The chain has TRBV19 and TRBJ1-4; TRBD1 might be the D (5 bases). V gave up 7 bases and J gave up 4 bases, with 19 bases separating them. Germline assignment: CDR1 LNHDA and CDR2 SQIVND (reference sequence). The CDR3 runs to 16 residues. The CDR3 region is CASTLNRGGYNEKLFF. The CDR3 bases are TGTGCCAGTACCCTCAACCGGGGGGGTTATAATGAAAAACTGTTTTTT.

The chain joins TRBV7-3 to TRBJ2-2, with 9 bases identical to TRBD2. In germline, CDR1 is SGHTA, CDR2 FQGTGA. V was pared by 2 bases and J by 4 bases, with 8 bases of the junction left unmatched. The CDR3 runs 17 residues. The CDR3 here is CASSLFAGGPSTGELFF. Here the CDR3 DNA reads TGTGCCAGCAGCTTATTCGCGGGGGGGCCGAGCACCGGGGAGCTGTTTTTT.